In this sample, the clone carrying this T cell receptor (beta chain) turned up once. The assay was immunoSEQ multiplex PCR, and TCRdb's table has in-frame clones only and misses some. Here the sample spans 250,000 to 400,000 clones, around 87% being singletons. This specimen comes from a study of blood T cell repertoires in COVID-19. As for the study in general: Acute and convalescent COVID-19 specimens originated in the United States, Italy and Spain.

V was trimmed by 3 bases and J by 3 bases, leaving 20 bases between them. Germline V gene data show CDR1 as KGHDR and CDR2 as SFDVKD. The CDR3 length is 18 residues. Categorization into cohorts depended on clinical history that participants reported. This TCR was sampled from a woman aged 30 to 39 who had recovered from COVID-19. Source material: PBMCs or T cells enriched from blood (not recorded which). This chain uses TRBV24-1 with TRBJ1-5; TRBD1 might be the D (5 bases). CDR3 residues: CATSDEIRGPNINQPQHF. The DNA for the CDR3 is TGTGCCACCAGTGATGAAATAAGGGGCCCCAATATCAATCAGCCCCAGCATTTT.